This TCR beta chain was sequenced in a study of T cell clusters in autoimmune cytopenias. Overall study results and limits: No experiment has yet validated the function of the T cell clusters defined in silico.

Multiplex touch-down PCR amplified TRB using TRB-A and TRB-B pools in one tube. No DNA is given; TCRdb re-called the multiplex PCR reads and lists each CDR3 protein once. Recorded for this sample: fewer than 5,000 distinct CDR3 sequences. TRB amplification used 200 to 250 ng of peripheral blood genomic DNA. In the case of this clonotype: The antigen is unknown.

The CDR3 has 16 amino acids. Germline V CDR1 and CDR2: LNHDA, SQIVND (reference sequence). In addition, the sample was reused for a study of T cell repertoires in aging, cancer and after chemotherapy. From that second work: Compared with age-matched healthy donors, untreated hematological or solid cancer patients showed higher blood TCR clonality. In each cancer cohort, median generation probability increased across chemotherapy, suggesting thymic output rebounded.

The sequence came from a human donor in good health. The sequenced material came from peripheral blood. The rearrangement links TRBV19 to TRBJ2-3; with no DNA, the TCRdb D assignment of TRBD2 cannot be verified. Here the CDR3 reads CASSATSGRIADTQYF. Complete variable domain (other parts from reference TRBV19 and TRBJ2-3): DGGITQSPKYLFRKEGQNVTLSCEQNLNHDAMYWYRQDPGQGLRLIYYSQIVNDFQKGDIAEGYSVSREKKESFPLTVTSAQKNPTAFYLCASSATSGRIADTQYFGPGTRLTVL.